One sample yielded the 25 T cell receptor beta chains listed below, sequenced in a study of cytomegalovirus exposure and HLA in healthy donors. The PCR used 60 Vbeta and 13 Jbeta primers. Generated by immunoSEQ multiplex PCR, the TCRdb table keeps only in-frame clones and is missing some. The repertoire holds roughly 150,000 clones, with roughly three quarters as singletons. The specimen was PBMCs. These receptor sequences come from a woman aged 40 to 50 in good health and CMV-seropositive.

A remark on this clone: At one of its ends the junction is not consistent with the germline gene, which may arise from a read error. The gene calls are TRBV6-1 and TRBJ1-6; TRBD1 matches at 10 bases. Germline CDR1 and CDR2: MNHNS and SASEGT. The CDR3 contains 14 residues. For the CDR3, the DNA is TGTGCCAACAGTGAAAGGGGACAGGGGTCACCCCTCCACTTT. Protein: CANSERGQGSPLHF.

This clone was detected only once. The chain combines TRBV5-5 with TRBJ2-1; D may be TRBD1 (6 bases). The ends were cut back, 2 bases at V and 3 bases at J, with 12 bases in the middle. From germline, CDR1 is SGHKS and CDR2 YYEKEE (reference sequence). CDR3 size: 15 residues. The CDR3 reads CASSFTGFGYNEQFF. The CDR3 DNA reads as TGTGCCAGCAGCTTTACAGGGTTTGGCTACAATGAGCAGTTCTTC.

V and J are TRBV5-8 and TRBJ2-5, with D unresolved. The DNA end lines up better with TRBJ2-7; the J call may be wrong. Germline CDR1 is SGHTS and CDR2 is YDEGEE. The CDR3 spans 11 residues. The CDR3 sequence is CASSLGYEQYF. The CDR3 region has the DNA TGTGCCAGCAGCTTGGGGTACGAGCAGTACTTC.

This CDR3 is CASSPSTGRATEAFF. CDR3 nucleotide sequence: TGTGCCAGCAGTCCCTCCACCGGGAGGGCGACAGAAGCTTTCTTT. The chain carries TRBV6-5 and TRBJ1-1; no definite D call. V was cut by 5 bases and J by 8 bases, with 21 bases left in between. This CDR3 is 15 amino acids long. Germline V CDR1 and CDR2: MNHEY, SVGAGI.

Only one count was recorded for this clone. The CDR3 DNA follows: TGTGCCAGCAGCCCAAGGACAGGGAGGGGTGAAAAACTGTTTTTT. This encodes CASSPRTGRGEKLFF. The genes are TRBV5-6 and TRBJ1-4, with TRBD1 identical over 8 bases. Germline trimming cut 4 bases from V and 7 bases from J; bases unmatched to any gene: 9. Germline V lookup: CDR1 SGHDT, CDR2 YYEEEE. The CDR3 contains 15 residues. The full variable domain, its missing parts supplied by reference TRBV5-6 and TRBJ1-4, is DAGVTQSPTHLIKTRGQQVTLRCSPKSGHDTVSWYQQALGQGPQFIFQYYEEEERQRGNFPDRFSGHQFPNYSSELNVNALLLGDSALYLCASSPRTGRGEKLFFGSGTQLSVL.

This clone turned up a few times. For the CDR3, the DNA is TGTGCCTGGAGGACCCGGGGACAGGGGTATTCACCCCTCCACTTT. It specifies CAWRTRGQGYSPLHF. The genes are TRBV30 and TRBJ1-6, with 10 bases lining up with TRBD1. The CDR3 spans 15 residues. V lost 3 bases to trimming and J lost 8 bases; unmatched junction nucleotides: 7. CDR1 is GTSNPN and CDR2 is SVGIG in the germline V gene (reference sequence). Combining the CDR3 with reference TRBV30 and TRBJ1-6 gives the whole variable domain SQTIHQWPATLVQPVGSPLSLECTVEGTSNPNLYWYRQAAGRGLQLLFYSVGIGQISSEVPQNLSASRPQDRQFILSSKKLLLSDSGFYLCAWRTRGQGYSPLHFGNGTRLTVT.

The chain joins TRBV30 to TRBJ1-1; D is possibly TRBD1 (6 bases). This CDR3 comprises 13 residues. Deletions cut 1 base from V and 6 bases from J, with 12 bases between. Per the germline V gene, CDR1 is GTSNPN and CDR2 is SVGIG (reference sequence). In DNA, the CDR3 is TGTGCCTGGAGTGGACAGGCGGGGGCTGAAGCTTTCTTT. It encodes CAWSGQAGAEAFF.

The chain is built from TRBV28 and TRBJ2-3; TRBD2 agrees at 8 bases. There are 15 residues in the CDR3. Germline CDR1 MDHEN, CDR2 SYDVKM. The J segment lost 6 bases and the V segment lost 6 bases, leaving 11 bases of the junction unmatched. The CDR3 here is CASRFSGAGKDTQYF. DNA for the CDR3: TGTGCCAGCAGATTTAGCGGGGCGGGGAAGGATACGCAGTATTTT.

For this clone: At one of its ends the junction is not consistent with the germline gene, which may arise from a read error. In the same sample, other DNA sequences code for this CDR3. The rearrangement joins TRBV5-1 to TRBJ2-7; 10 nucleotides line up with TRBD1. This CDR3 comprises 14 residues. Germline V gives CDR1 SGHRS, CDR2 YFSETQ. DNA for the CDR3: TGTGCCAGCAGCCTGGGGACAGGGGCCTACGAGCAGTACTTC. Residues: CASSLGTGAYEQYF.

The V call is TRBV2, the J call TRBJ1-4; D unresolved. Germline CDR1 and CDR2: SNHLY and FYNNEI. The V gene lost 1 base and the J gene lost 2 bases, with 8 bases spanning the gap. This CDR3 contains 15 residues. For the CDR3, the DNA is TGTGCCAGCAGTGAAGAACAAACGACTAATGAAAAACTGTTTTTT. Its protein is CASSEEQTTNEKLFF.

The chain couples TRBV6-6 to TRBJ1-2; 7 bases align to TRBD1. This CDR3 has 14 residues. Germline V gene data show CDR1 as MNHNY and CDR2 as SVGAGI (reference sequence). With 2 bases clipped from V and 0 bases from J, the junction kept 0 bases outside the gene matches. The CDR3: CASSYGTANYGYTF. Written as DNA, the CDR3 is TGTGCCAGCAGTTACGGGACAGCTAACTATGGCTACACCTTC.

CDR3: CASSLVSANEKLFF. The DNA of the CDR3 is TGTGCCAGCAGCTTAGTGTCCGCTAATGAAAAACTGTTTTTT. The V call is TRBV7-2, the J call TRBJ1-4; no clear D gene. This CDR3 spans 14 amino acids. Trimming took 1 base from V and 3 from J, leaving 6 bases between them. Germline V gene sequence: CDR1 SGHTA, CDR2 FQGNSA.

This chain connects TRBV6-1 to TRBJ1-2; 7 nucleotides line up with TRBD1. CDR1 is MNHNS and CDR2 is SASEGT in the germline V gene. CDR3 size: 18 residues. V dropped 0 bases and J dropped 5; count of bases not matched to a gene: 15. The CDR3: CASSEAITGVGRRYGYTF. CDR3 DNA: TGTGCCAGCAGTGAAGCGATCACAGGGGTTGGGCGGCGGTATGGCTACACCTTC.

The chain links TRBV6-5 to TRBJ1-1; tentatively, D is TRBD1 (6 bases). Trimming took 0 bases from V and 2 from J, leaving 10 bases between them. Germline V gene data show CDR1 as MNHEY and CDR2 as SVGAGI. This CDR3 is built from 15 residues. The CDR3, as DNA: TGTGCCAGCAGTTACTCGATAGGGGGAAACACTGAAGCTTTCTTT. This codes for CASSYSIGGNTEAFF.

The chain recombines TRBV28 with TRBJ1-4; D remains ambiguous. Trimming took 5 bases from V and 4 from J, leaving 14 bases between them. Germline CDR1 reads MDHEN; CDR2 reads SYDVKM. The CDR3 extends over 15 amino acids. In DNA, the CDR3 is TGTGCCAGCAGTCCGCAGGTCCTCTTTAATGAAAAACTGTTTTTT. Its protein is CASSPQVLFNEKLFF.

This sequence joins TRBV6-1 and TRBJ1-1; tentative D call: TRBD1 (5 bases). CDR1 MNHNS and CDR2 SASEGT come from the germline V gene. V dropped 10 bases and J dropped 2 bases, with 17 bases sitting between them. This CDR3 has 14 residues. In nucleotides, the CDR3 is TGTGCCATTTCAATGGGGCCGGCCAACACTGAAGCTTTCTTT. Encoded protein: CAISMGPANTEAFF.

This clone was seen a few times. The V and J genes are TRBV30 and TRBJ1-5; weak D call: TRBD1 (6 bases). The CDR3 runs to 13 residues. In germline, CDR1 is GTSNPN, CDR2 SVGIG (reference sequence). The V gene lost 3 bases and the J gene lost 4 bases, with 10 bases spanning the gap. The CDR3 DNA follows: TGTGCCTGGAGCCGGGACAAAAATCAGCCCCAGCATTTT. Amino acid sequence: CAWSRDKNQPQHF.

The chain employs TRBV7-6 and TRBJ1-1, with D possibly TRBD1 on 6 matching bases. Between the trimmed V and J ends, which lost 5 bases and 11 bases, there was a span of 12 bases. This CDR3 is 11 amino acids long. CDR1 is SGHVS and CDR2 is FNYEAQ in the germline V gene. The CDR3 DNA reads TGTGCCAGCAGCCGTACAGGGCCGGCTTTCTTT. The encoded protein is CASSRTGPAFF. Complete variable domain (other parts from reference TRBV7-6 and TRBJ1-1): GAGVSQSPRYKVTKRGQDVALRCDPISGHVSLYWYRQALGQGPEFLTYFNYEAQQDKSGLPNDRFSAERPEGSISTLTIQRTEQRDSAMYRCASSRTGPAFFGQGTRLTVV.

The gene calls are TRBV5-1 and TRBJ2-3, with 8 bases that match TRBD1. With V trimmed by 0 bases and J by 6 bases, 18 bases remained unmatched. The germline gives CDR1 SGHRS, CDR2 YFSETQ. There are 19 residues in the CDR3. Here the CDR3 DNA reads TGCGCCAGCAGCTTGGCTAATTCCGGACAGGGTGTGATTGCGGATACGCAGTATTTT. Translation gives CASSLANSGQGVIADTQYF.

This clone showed up just a few times. The genes are TRBV6-5 and TRBJ1-6; possibly TRBD1 for D (6 bases). The CDR3 has 15 amino acids. V dropped 2 bases and J dropped 7 bases, with 12 bases sitting between them. CDR1 is MNHEY and CDR2 is SVGAGI in the germline V gene. CDR3 in amino acids: CASSYSPGQNSPLHF. CDR3 coding DNA: TGTGCCAGCAGTTACAGCCCGGGACAAAATTCACCCCTCCACTTT.

The sample holds one count of this clone. The chain couples TRBV7-9 to TRBJ1-2, with 8 bases fitting TRBD1. The CDR3 has 13 amino acids. Germline V gene sequence: CDR1 SEHNR, CDR2 FQNEAQ (reference sequence). Trimming cost V 6 bases and J 4 bases; bases outside gene matches: 4. This CDR3 reads CASSPGQGYGYTF. The CDR3 DNA reads as TGTGCCAGCAGTCCAGGACAGGGCTATGGCTACACCTTC.

CDR3 coding DNA: TGTGCCAGCAGCTGGGGGGACAGATTTAACTATGGCTACACCTTC. This encodes CASSWGDRFNYGYTF. The V gene is TRBV5-4, the J gene TRBJ1-2, with 7 bases aligning to TRBD1. V was pared by 3 bases and J by 1 base, with 6 bases of the junction left unmatched. This CDR3 has 15 amino acids. The germline V gene encodes CDR1 SGHNT and CDR2 YYREEE (reference sequence).

The rearrangement joins TRBV4-1 to TRBJ1-1; 7 bases map to TRBD1. J lost 1 base, V lost 3 bases, and 14 bases had no gene match. Germline V gene data show CDR1 as MGHRA and CDR2 as YSYEKL. The CDR3 extends over 18 amino acids. The CDR3 sequence: CASSHAGGRISANTEAFF. DNA of the CDR3: TGCGCCAGCAGCCACGCAGGGGGGAGAATTTCAGCGAACACTGAAGCTTTCTTT.

This clone was seen a handful of times. This chain links TRBV7-2 with TRBJ1-5; no clear D gene. The CDR3 runs to 15 residues. Trimming removed 1 base at V and 3 bases at J, with 10 bases between. CDR1 and CDR2 (germline): SGHTA, FQGNSA. CDR3 nucleotide sequence: TGTGCCAGCAGCTTAGTAGTGGACTTCAATCAGCCCCAGCATTTT. Its protein product is CASSLVVDFNQPQHF. Full variable domain (outside the CDR3, taken from reference TRBV7-2 and TRBJ1-5): GAGVSQSPSNKVTEKGKDVELRCDPISGHTALYWYRQSLGQGLEFLIYFQGNSAPDKSGLPSDRFSAERTGGSVSTLTIQRTQQEDSAVYLCASSLVVDFNQPQHFGDGTRLSIL.

The genes are TRBV2 and TRBJ2-5, with TRBD2 as a possible D gene (5 bases). Between the trimmed V and J ends, which lost 10 bases and 5 bases, there was a span of 17 bases. The CDR3 length is 13 residues. The germline V gene encodes CDR1 SNHLY and CDR2 FYNNEI. The CDR3 DNA reads as TGTGCCACCGAACCCGTAGGAGGCGAGACCCAGTACTTC. Translating gives CATEPVGGETQYF.